One sample yielded the 22 T cell receptor beta chains listed below, sequenced in a study of CD8 T cells in ankylosing spondylitis. TCRdb re-called the 5' RACE reads through MiXCR, storing one row per CDR3 protein. The sample comprises around 340,000 distinct CDR3 sequences, approximately 14% of which are singletons, and about 1.1% rests with the top ten. Sequencing used blood, either unsorted or a sorted T cell fraction (not recorded which). The receptors originated from a male donor with ankylosing spondylitis or in good health (not recorded which).

In its sample, this clonotype was seen a few times. The gene calls are TRBV3-1 and TRBJ2-1, with a weak D call TRBD2 (5 bases). The CDR3 has 14 amino acids. V was shortened by 1 base and J by 9 bases, with 13 bases between the two germline ends. CDR1 and CDR2 (germline): LGHDT, YNNKEL (reference sequence). Here the CDR3 DNA reads TGTGCCAGCAGCCAAGCGGGGAGAGGCGGTGAGCAGTTCTTC. This codes for CASSQAGRGGEQFF.

The V call is TRBV12-3 or TRBV12-4, the J call TRBJ2-3; 10 positions agree with TRBD2. The CDR3 is 13 residues long. Losses at the gene ends were 3 bases for V and 14 bases for J; bases not matched to a gene: 8. CDR3: CASSFPSGGRRYF. CDR3 DNA: TGTGCCAGCAGTTTCCCTAGCGGGGGTAGACGGTATTTT.

A few counts support this clonotype. The rearrangement joins TRBV4-1 to TRBJ1-5; TRBD1 matches 7 bases. J gave up 0 bases and V 0 bases, and 5 bases lay outside the gene matches. The CDR3 length is 17 residues. The germline gives CDR1 MGHRA, CDR2 YSYEKL. In DNA, the CDR3 is TGCGCCAGCAGCCAAGAGGTAGGGGGCTATAGCAATCAGCCCCAGCATTTT. Its protein is CASSQEVGGYSNQPQHF.

The CDR3 coding sequence is TGTGCCAGCTCACTTTCCTCGGGACGGGAGCAGTACTTC. Protein: CASSLSSGREQYF. J is TRBJ2-7 and V is TRBV18; perhaps D is TRBD1 or TRBD2 (5 bases each). V lost 4 bases and J lost 7, with 14 bases in between. The CDR3 sequence is 13 residues long. Germline CDR1 KGHSH, CDR2 LQKENI.

This chain links TRBV20-1 with TRBJ2-3; D remains unclear. The CDR3 runs 12 residues. Germline loops: CDR1 DFQATT, CDR2 SNEGSKA (reference sequence). The germline V and J ends were trimmed by 4 bases and 2 bases, with 7 bases remaining between them. The CDR3 sequence is CSAKWFTDTQYF. The CDR3 coding sequence is TGCAGTGCTAAGTGGTTCACAGATACGCAGTATTTT.

V gene TRBV5-1 combines with J gene TRBJ2-3, with TRBD2 identical over 8 bases. This CDR3 spans 17 amino acids. Germline values: CDR1 SGHRS, CDR2 YFSETQ. With 4 bases clipped from V and 4 bases from J, the junction kept 14 bases outside the gene matches. Here the CDR3 reads CASSKIRAGVSPDTQYF. CDR3 DNA: TGCGCCAGCAGCAAAATCAGAGCGGGAGTAAGTCCAGATACGCAGTATTTT.

The V gene is TRBV20-1, the J gene TRBJ2-7, with 11 bases aligning to TRBD2. This CDR3 has 15 residues. V gave up 2 bases and J gave up 1 base; unmatched junction bases: 4. Germline V lookup: CDR1 DFQATT, CDR2 SNEGSKA (reference sequence). The CDR3 DNA is TGCAGTGCTAGATGGGCTAGCGGGAGGTCCTACGAGCAGTACTTC. Residues: CSARWASGRSYEQYF.

V is TRBV6-1 and J is TRBJ2-1, with TRBD1 identical over 10 bases. The CDR3 has 14 residues. Germline V gene lookup returns CDR1 MNHNS and CDR2 SASEGT. V lost 6 bases to trimming and J lost 4 bases; unmatched junction nucleotides: 3. CDR3: CASSPGQGYNEQFF. The CDR3 coding sequence is TGTGCCAGCAGCCCGGGACAGGGGTACAATGAGCAGTTCTTC.

J is TRBJ2-5 and V is TRBV3-1; D gene uncertain. The V end was cut by 8 bases, the J end by 3 bases, with 16 bases between. Germline loops: CDR1 LGHDT, CDR2 YNNKEL (reference sequence). The CDR3 extends over 14 amino acids. Here the CDR3 reads CASANGNLKETQYF. The CDR3, as DNA: TGTGCCAGCGCCAATGGCAATCTAAAAGAGACCCAGTACTTC.

This clonotype has at least ten counts. The chain joins TRBV20-1 to TRBJ2-1, with no clear D. The CDR3 consists of 12 residues. V was cut by 4 bases and J by 7 bases, with 11 bases left in between. The V gene's germline CDR1 is DFQATT and CDR2 SNEGSKA (reference sequence). CDR3 loop: CSAIREVNEQFF. The CDR3 nucleotides are TGCAGTGCTATCCGAGAGGTAAATGAGCAGTTCTTC.

This clonotype occurred a few times. J is TRBJ2-5 and V is TRBV15; 7 bases align to TRBD1. CDR1 LNHNV and CDR2 YYDKDF come from the germline V gene (reference sequence). V lost 6 bases and J lost 2; bases outside the gene matches: 3. The CDR3 loop spans 13 amino acids. CDR3 amino acids: CATRSTGQETQYF. The CDR3 nucleotides read TGTGCCACCAGATCGACAGGGCAAGAGACCCAGTACTTC.

The chain employs TRBV5-1 and TRBJ2-3, with 8 bases lining up with TRBD2. The CDR3 has 15 amino acids. Germline V gene sequence: CDR1 SGHRS, CDR2 YFSETQ. V shed 0 bases, J shed 4 bases, and the junction held 4 bases outside the gene matches. CDR3 sequence reads: CASSLEFGGADTQYF. CDR3 DNA sequence: TGCGCCAGCAGCTTGGAGTTCGGGGGGGCAGATACGCAGTATTTT.

This clonotype occurred many times. CDR3 DNA sequence: TGCAGCGTTTCCCACAGGGGAACTGAAGCTTTCTTT. This encodes CSVSHRGTEAFF. This chain joins TRBV29-1 and TRBJ1-1; 7 bases map to TRBD1. V lost 5 bases and J lost 5; bases outside the gene matches: 5. The length of the CDR3 is 12 residues. Germline V gives CDR1 SQVTM, CDR2 ANQGSEA.

This clonotype was detected a few times. CDR3 bases: TGTGCCAGCAGTGAACTAGCGGGAGCAGATACGCAGTATTTT. It is translated as CASSELAGADTQYF. The J gene is TRBJ2-3, the V gene TRBV6-1, with 10 nucleotides matching TRBD2. V shed 2 bases, J shed 4 bases, and the junction held 0 bases outside the gene matches. The CDR3 contains 14 residues. CDR1 and CDR2 (germline): MNHNS, SASEGT.

This clonotype was counted a few times. This chain uses TRBV5-1 with TRBJ1-4, with D maybe TRBD1 (6 bases). Germline-derived CDR1 and CDR2 are SGHRS and YFSETQ. The V gene lost 5 bases and the J gene lost 8 bases, with 16 bases spanning the gap. There are 14 residues in the CDR3. Here the CDR3 DNA reads TGCGCCAGCAGTACGACAGGTATCGAGGAAAAACTGTTTTTT. Translating it yields CASSTTGIEEKLFF.

The V and J genes are TRBV12-3 or TRBV12-4 and TRBJ1-2; D ambiguous. The CDR3 totals 13 residues. Trimming took 6 bases from V and 7 from J, leaving 15 bases between them. CDR3 sequence (DNA): TGTGCCAGCAGCCGAACCGGGCCCACTGGCTACACCTTC. It codes for CASSRTGPTGYTF.

This clonotype has a handful of counts. The chain carries TRBV18 and TRBJ2-7; D is perhaps TRBD1 or TRBD2 (5 bases each). The CDR3 runs 14 residues. In germline, CDR1 is KGHSH, CDR2 LQKENI. The germline V and J ends were trimmed by 3 bases and 1 base, with 10 bases remaining between them. DNA for the CDR3: TGTGCCAGCTCACCGGGACGGTCGTCCTACGAGCAGTACTTC. Translated, it gives CASSPGRSSYEQYF.

Ten or more counts support this clonotype. The chain uses TRBV5-6 and TRBJ1-3, with D possibly TRBD1 on 5 matching bases. Germline V CDR1 and CDR2: SGHDT, YYEEEE. The V gene lost 4 bases and the J gene lost 0 bases, with 14 bases spanning the gap. This CDR3 has 16 amino acids. The CDR3 coding sequence is TGTGCCAGCAGCCGGGACCGAACAATCTCTGGAAACACCATATATTTT. It codes for CASSRDRTISGNTIYF.

This clonotype showed up just a few times. This rearrangement joins TRBV20-1 to TRBJ2-3; 9 nucleotides line up with TRBD1. Germline loops: CDR1 DFQATT, CDR2 SNEGSKA (reference sequence). The CDR3 spans 13 residues. CDR3 in DNA: TGCGCTCTCCGGACAGGGGAGGCAGATACGCAGTATTTT. As protein: CALRTGEADTQYF.

This clonotype was seen only a few times. The chain uses TRBV2 and TRBJ2-1, with 10 bases identical to TRBD1. CDR1 and CDR2 from the germline V gene are SNHLY and FYNNEI. V shed 6 bases, J shed 4 bases, and the junction held 9 bases outside the gene matches. The CDR3 has 16 residues. The CDR3: CASRASGTGVYNEQFF. CDR3 DNA sequence: TGTGCCAGCAGAGCCTCCGGGACAGGGGTTTACAATGAGCAGTTCTTC.

This clonotype was detected only a few times. V gene TRBV7-8 combines with J gene TRBJ2-2, with D perhaps TRBD2 (5 bases). There are 17 residues in the CDR3. V gave up 5 bases and J gave up 0 bases, with 16 bases separating them. Germline lookup yields CDR1 SGHVS and CDR2 FQNEAQ. CDR3 loop: CASSPEGWTPNTGELFF. Written as DNA, the CDR3 is TGTGCCAGCAGCCCCGAAGGGTGGACTCCGAACACCGGGGAGCTGTTTTTT.

The table lists this clonotype with many counts. V gene TRBV12-3 or TRBV12-4 combines with J gene TRBJ2-7; D not resolved. This CDR3 has 14 residues. V lost 1 base to trimming and J lost 0 bases, with 7 bases between them. The DNA of the CDR3 is TGTGCCAGCAGTTTAGACGGCAGCTCCTACGAGCAGTACTTC. It translates to CASSLDGSSYEQYF.